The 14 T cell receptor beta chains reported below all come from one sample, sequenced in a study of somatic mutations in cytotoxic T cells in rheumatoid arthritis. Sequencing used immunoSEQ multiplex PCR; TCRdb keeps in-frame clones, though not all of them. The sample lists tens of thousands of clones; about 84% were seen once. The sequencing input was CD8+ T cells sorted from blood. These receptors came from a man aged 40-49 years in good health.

The CDR3: CASSQGLAGVYEQYF. In DNA form, the CDR3 reads TGCGCCAGCAGCCAAGGACTAGCGGGAGTGTACGAGCAGTACTTC. V is TRBV4-3 and J is TRBJ2-7; 12 bases agree with TRBD2. This CDR3 region has 15 residues. V trimming: 1 base; J trimming: 4 bases; junction bases outside the gene matches: 2. Germline V gene lookup returns CDR1 LGHNA and CDR2 YSLEER.

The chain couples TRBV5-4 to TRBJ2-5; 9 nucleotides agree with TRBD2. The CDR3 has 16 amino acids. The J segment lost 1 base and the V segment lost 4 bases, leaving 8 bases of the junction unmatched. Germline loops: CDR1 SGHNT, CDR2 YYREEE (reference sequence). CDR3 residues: CASSPGLAGGQETQYF. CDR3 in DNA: TGTGCCAGCAGCCCGGGACTAGCTGGCGGCCAAGAGACCCAGTACTTC.

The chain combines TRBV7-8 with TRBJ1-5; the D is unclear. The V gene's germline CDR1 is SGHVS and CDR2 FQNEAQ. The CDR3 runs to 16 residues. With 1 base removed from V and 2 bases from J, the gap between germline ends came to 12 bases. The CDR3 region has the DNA TGTGCCAGCAGCTTAGTAGTGACCGTGGGCAATCAGCCCCAGCATTTT. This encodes CASSLVVTVGNQPQHF.

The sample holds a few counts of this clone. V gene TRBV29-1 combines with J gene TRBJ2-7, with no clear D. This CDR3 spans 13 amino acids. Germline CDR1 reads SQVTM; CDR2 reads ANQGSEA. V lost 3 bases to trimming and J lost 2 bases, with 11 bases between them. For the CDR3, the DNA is TGCAGCGTTGATTGGGGATCCCCCTACGAGCAGTACTTC. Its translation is CSVDWGSPYEQYF.

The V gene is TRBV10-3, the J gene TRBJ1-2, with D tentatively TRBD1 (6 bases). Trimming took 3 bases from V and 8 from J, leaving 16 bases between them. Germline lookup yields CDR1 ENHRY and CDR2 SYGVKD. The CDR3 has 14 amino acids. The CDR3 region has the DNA TGTGCCATCAGTGAAATACAGGGATCGAGCGGCTACACCTTC. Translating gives CAISEIQGSSGYTF.

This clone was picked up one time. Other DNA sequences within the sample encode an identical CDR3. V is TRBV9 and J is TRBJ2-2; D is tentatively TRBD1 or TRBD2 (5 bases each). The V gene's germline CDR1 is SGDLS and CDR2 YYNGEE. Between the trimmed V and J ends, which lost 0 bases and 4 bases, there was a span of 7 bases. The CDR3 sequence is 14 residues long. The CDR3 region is CASSVGGGTGELFF. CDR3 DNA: TGTGCCAGCAGCGTAGGTGGGGGCACCGGGGAGCTGTTTTTT.

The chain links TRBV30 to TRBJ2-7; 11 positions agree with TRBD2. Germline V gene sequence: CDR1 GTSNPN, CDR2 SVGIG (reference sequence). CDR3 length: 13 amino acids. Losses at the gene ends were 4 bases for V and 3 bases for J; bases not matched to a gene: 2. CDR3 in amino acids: CAWTGLAGYEQYF. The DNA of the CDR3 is TGTGCCTGGACAGGACTAGCGGGCTACGAGCAGTACTTC.

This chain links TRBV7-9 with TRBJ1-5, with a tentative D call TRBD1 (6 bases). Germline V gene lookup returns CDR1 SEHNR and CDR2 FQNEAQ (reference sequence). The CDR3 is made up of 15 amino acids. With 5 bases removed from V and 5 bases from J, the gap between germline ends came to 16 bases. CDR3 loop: CASSTSGGVDQPQHF. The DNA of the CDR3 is TGTGCCAGCAGCACCTCGGGGGGCGTTGATCAGCCCCAGCATTTT.

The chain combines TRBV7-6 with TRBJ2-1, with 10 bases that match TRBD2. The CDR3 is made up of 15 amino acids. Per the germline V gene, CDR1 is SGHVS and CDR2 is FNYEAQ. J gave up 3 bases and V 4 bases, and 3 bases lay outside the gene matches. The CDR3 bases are TGTGCCAGCAGCTCGGGACTAGCGCGCTACAATGAGCAGTTCTTC. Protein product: CASSSGLARYNEQFF.

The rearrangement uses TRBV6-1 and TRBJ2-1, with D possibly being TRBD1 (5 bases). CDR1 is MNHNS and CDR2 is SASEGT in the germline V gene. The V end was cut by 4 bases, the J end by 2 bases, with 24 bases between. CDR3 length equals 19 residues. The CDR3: CASSADGRAVLSAYNEQFF. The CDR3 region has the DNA TGTGCCAGCAGTGCTGACGGCAGGGCCGTTTTATCGGCCTACAATGAGCAGTTCTTC.

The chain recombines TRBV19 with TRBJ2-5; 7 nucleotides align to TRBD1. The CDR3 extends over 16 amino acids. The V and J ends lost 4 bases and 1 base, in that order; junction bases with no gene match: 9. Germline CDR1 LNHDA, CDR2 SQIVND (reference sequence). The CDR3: CASSTHLRDSQETQYF. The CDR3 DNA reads TGTGCCAGTAGTACCCACCTCCGGGACAGCCAAGAGACCCAGTACTTC.

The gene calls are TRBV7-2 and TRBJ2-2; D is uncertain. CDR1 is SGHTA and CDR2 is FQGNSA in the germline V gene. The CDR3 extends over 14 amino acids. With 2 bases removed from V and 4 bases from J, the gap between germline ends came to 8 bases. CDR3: CASSLRHLTGELFF. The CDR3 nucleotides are TGTGCCAGCAGCTTAAGGCACCTCACCGGGGAGCTGTTTTTT.

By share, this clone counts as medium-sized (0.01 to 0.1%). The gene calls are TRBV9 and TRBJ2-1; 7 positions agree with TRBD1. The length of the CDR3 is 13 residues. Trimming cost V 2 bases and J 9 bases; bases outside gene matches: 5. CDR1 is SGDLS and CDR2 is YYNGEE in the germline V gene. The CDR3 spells CASSVMTGSEQFF. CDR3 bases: TGTGCCAGCAGCGTCATGACAGGGTCTGAGCAGTTCTTC. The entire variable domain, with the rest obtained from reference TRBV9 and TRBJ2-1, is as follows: DSGVTQTPKHLITATGQRVTLRCSPRSGDLSVYWYQQSLDQGLQFLIQYYNGEERAKGNILERFSAQQFPDLHSELNLSSLELGDSALYFCASSVMTGSEQFFGPGTRLTVL.

The chain's CDR3 is CASSYPGTGVYEQYF. The CDR3 bases are TGTGCCAGCAGTTATCCCGGGACAGGGGTCTACGAGCAGTACTTC. The chain uses TRBV28 and TRBJ2-7; 10 bases are a match to TRBD1. The CDR3 runs to 15 residues. Germline CDR1 MDHEN, CDR2 SYDVKM. V was clipped by 4 bases and J by 3 bases; unmatched bases: 6.